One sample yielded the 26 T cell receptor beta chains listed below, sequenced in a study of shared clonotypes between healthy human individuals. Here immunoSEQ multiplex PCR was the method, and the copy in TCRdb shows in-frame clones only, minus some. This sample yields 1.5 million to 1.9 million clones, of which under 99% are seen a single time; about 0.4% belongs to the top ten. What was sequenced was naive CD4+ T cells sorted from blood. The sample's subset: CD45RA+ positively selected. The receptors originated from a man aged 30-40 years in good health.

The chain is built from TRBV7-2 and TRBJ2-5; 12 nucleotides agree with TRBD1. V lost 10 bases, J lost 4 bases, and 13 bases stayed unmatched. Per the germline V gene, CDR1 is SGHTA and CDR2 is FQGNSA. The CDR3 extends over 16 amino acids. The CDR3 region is CATKTGTGGRGETQYF. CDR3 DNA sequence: TGTGCCACCAAAACCGGGACAGGGGGCCGGGGAGAGACCCAGTACTTC.

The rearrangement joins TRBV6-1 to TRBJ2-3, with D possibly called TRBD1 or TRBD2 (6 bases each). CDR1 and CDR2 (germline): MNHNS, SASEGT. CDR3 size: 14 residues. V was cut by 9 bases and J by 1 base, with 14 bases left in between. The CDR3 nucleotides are TGTGCCAGTGGAGGGGGAATAGGCACAGATACGCAGTATTTT. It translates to CASGGGIGTDTQYF.

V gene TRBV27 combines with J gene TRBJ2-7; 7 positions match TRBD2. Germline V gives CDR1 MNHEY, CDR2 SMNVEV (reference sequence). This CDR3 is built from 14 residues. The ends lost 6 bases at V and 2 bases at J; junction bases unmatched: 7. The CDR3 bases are TGTGCCAGCAGCAGGGACTACATGACCTACGAGCAGTACTTC. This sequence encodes CASSRDYMTYEQYF.

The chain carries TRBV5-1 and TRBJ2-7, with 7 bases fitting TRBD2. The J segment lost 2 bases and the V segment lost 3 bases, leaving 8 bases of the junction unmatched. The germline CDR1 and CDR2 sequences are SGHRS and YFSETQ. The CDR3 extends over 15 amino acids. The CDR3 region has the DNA TGCGCCAGCAGCTCGGGGGGACCTTCAGCCTACGAGCAGTACTTC. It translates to CASSSGGPSAYEQYF.

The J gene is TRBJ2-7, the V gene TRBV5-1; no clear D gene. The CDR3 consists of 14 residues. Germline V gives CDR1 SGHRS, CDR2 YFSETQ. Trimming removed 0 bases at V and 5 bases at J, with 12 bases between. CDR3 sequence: CASSLGPPTDEQYF. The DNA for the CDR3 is TGCGCCAGCAGCTTGGGACCTCCGACCGACGAGCAGTACTTC.

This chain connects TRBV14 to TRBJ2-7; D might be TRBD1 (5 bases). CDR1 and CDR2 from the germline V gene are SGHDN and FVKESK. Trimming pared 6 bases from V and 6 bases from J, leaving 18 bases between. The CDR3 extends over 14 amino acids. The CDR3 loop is CASSKVAGSVEQYF. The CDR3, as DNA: TGTGCCAGCAGTAAAGTTGCAGGGTCGGTCGAGCAGTACTTC.

The CDR3 loop reads CATTEGRDFWETQYF. In DNA, the CDR3 is TGTGCCACTACCGAGGGGCGGGATTTTTGGGAGACCCAGTACTTC. This chain connects TRBV11-2 to TRBJ2-5, with D perhaps matching TRBD2 (6 bases). This CDR3 region has 15 residues. Germline V CDR1 and CDR2: SGHAT, FQNNGV. Trimming removed 10 bases at V and 5 bases at J, with 23 bases between.

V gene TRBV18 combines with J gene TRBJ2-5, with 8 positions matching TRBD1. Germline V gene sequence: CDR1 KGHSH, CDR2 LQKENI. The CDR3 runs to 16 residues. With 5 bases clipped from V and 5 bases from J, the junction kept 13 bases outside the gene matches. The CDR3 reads CASSTQPGQARETQYF. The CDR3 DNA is TGTGCCAGCTCAACACAGCCGGGACAGGCTAGGGAGACCCAGTACTTC.

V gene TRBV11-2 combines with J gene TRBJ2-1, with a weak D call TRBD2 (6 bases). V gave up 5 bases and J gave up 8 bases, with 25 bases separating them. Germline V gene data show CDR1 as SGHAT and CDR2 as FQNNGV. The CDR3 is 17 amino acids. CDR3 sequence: CASSAAPPGLQGDEQFF. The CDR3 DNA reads TGTGCCAGCAGCGCGGCACCCCCGGGACTCCAAGGGGATGAGCAGTTCTTC. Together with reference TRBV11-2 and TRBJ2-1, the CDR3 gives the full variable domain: EAGVAQSPRYKIIEKRQSVAFWCNPISGHATLYWYQQILGQGPKLLIQFQNNGVVDDSQLPKDRFSAERLKGVDSTLKIQPAKLEDSAVYLCASSAAPPGLQGDEQFFGPGTRLTVL.

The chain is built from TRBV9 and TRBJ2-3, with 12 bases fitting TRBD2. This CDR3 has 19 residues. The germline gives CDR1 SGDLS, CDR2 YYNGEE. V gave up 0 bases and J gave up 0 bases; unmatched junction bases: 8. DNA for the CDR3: TGTGCCAGCAGCGTAGTGCGGACTAGCGGGGTAACTAGCACAGATACGCAGTATTTT. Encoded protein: CASSVVRTSGVTSTDTQYF.

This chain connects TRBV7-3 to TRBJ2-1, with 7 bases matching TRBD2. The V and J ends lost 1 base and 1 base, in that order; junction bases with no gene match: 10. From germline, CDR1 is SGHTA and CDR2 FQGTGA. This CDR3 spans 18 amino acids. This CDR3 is CASSLNQFGLGSYNEQFF. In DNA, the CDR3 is TGTGCCAGCAGCTTAAATCAGTTCGGACTAGGGTCCTACAATGAGCAGTTCTTC. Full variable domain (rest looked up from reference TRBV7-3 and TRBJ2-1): GAGVSQTPSNKVTEKGKYVELRCDPISGHTALYWYRQSLGQGPEFLIYFQGTGAADDSGLPNDRFFAVRPEGSVSTLKIQRTERGDSAVYLCASSLNQFGLGSYNEQFFGPGTRLTVL.

DNA of the CDR3: TGTGCCAGCAGCGGAGATAGGGTATCTGGAAACACCATATATTTT. As protein: CASSGDRVSGNTIYF. The chain combines TRBV5-4 with TRBJ1-3, with no clear D. CDR1 SGHNT and CDR2 YYREEE come from the germline V gene (reference sequence). V was clipped by 4 bases and J by 1 base, with 12 bases between them. CDR3 length: 15 amino acids.

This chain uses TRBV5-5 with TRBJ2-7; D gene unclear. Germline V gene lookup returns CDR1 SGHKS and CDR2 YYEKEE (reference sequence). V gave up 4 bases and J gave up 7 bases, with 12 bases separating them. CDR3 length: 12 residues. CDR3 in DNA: TGTGCCAGCAGCCATGTTGTTCGGGAGCAGTACTTC. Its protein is CASSHVVREQYF. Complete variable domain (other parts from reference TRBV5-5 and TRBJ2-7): DAGVTQSPTHLIKTRGQQVTLRCSPISGHKSVSWYQQVLGQGPQFIFQYYEKEERGRGNFPDRFSARQFPNYSSELNVNALLLGDSALYLCASSHVVREQYFGPGTRLTVT.

The CDR3, as DNA: TGTGCCAGCTCACCTAGGGAGGCTACAATGATGCAGTTCTTC. This gives the protein CASSPREATMMQFF. This chain joins TRBV18 and TRBJ2-1; D is possibly TRBD2 (6 bases). The V end was cut by 3 bases, the J end by 12 bases, with 18 bases between. Germline V lookup: CDR1 KGHSH, CDR2 LQKENI. The CDR3 is 14 amino acids.

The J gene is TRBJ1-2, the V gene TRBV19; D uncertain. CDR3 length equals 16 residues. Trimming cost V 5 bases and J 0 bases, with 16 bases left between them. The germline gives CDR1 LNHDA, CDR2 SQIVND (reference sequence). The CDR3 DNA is TGTGCCAGTAGTCGTCCGGTGGCAGGCTCTAACTATGGCTACACCTTC. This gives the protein CASSRPVAGSNYGYTF.

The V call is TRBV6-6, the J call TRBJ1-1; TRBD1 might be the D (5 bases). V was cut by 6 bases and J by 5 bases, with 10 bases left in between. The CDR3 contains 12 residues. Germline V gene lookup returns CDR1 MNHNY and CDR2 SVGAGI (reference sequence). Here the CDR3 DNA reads TGTGCCAGCAGCGGGGGGATAACTGAAGCTTTCTTT. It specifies CASSGGITEAFF.

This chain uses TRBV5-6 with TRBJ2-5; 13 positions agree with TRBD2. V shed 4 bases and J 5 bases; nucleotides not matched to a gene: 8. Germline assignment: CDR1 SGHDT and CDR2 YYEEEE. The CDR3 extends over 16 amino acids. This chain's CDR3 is CASSRGLAGVWETQYF. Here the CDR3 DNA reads TGTGCCAGCAGCCGCGGACTAGCGGGAGTCTGGGAGACCCAGTACTTC.

The DNA for the CDR3 is TGTGCCAGCAGCCCCCTTCGGAGGGAGGGACGCGTAAATCAGCCCCAGCATTTT. It specifies CASSPLRREGRVNQPQHF. This rearrangement joins TRBV7-8 to TRBJ1-5; D might be TRBD1 (5 bases). CDR1 is SGHVS and CDR2 is FQNEAQ in the germline V gene. Trimming left V 5 bases short and J 4 bases short, with 24 bases between. CDR3 length equals 18 residues.

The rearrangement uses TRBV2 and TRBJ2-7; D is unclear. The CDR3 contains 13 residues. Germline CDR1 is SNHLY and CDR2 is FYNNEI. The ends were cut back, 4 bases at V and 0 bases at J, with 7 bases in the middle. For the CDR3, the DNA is TGTGCCAGCAGTGTCTACACCTCCTACGAGCAGTACTTC. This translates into CASSVYTSYEQYF.

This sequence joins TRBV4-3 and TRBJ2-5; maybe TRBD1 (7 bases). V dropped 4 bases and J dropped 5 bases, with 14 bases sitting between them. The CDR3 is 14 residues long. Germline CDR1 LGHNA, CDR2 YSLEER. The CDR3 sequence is CASSPGGGAETQYF. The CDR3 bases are TGCGCCAGCAGCCCCGGAGGGGGCGCCGAGACCCAGTACTTC.

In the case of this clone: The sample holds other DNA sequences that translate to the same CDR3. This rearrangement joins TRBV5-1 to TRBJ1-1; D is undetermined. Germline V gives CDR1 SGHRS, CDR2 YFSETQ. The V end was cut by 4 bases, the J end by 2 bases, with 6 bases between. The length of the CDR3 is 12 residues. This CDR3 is CASSDPNTEAFF. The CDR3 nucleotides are TGCGCCAGCAGCGATCCCAACACTGAAGCTTTCTTT.

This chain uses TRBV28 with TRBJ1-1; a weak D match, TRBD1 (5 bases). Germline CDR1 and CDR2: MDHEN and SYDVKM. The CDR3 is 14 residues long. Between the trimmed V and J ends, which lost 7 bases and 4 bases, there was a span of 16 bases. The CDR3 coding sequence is TGTGCCAGCACCAAACGCCCCGGGGGCACTGAAGCTTTCTTT. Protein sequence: CASTKRPGGTEAFF.

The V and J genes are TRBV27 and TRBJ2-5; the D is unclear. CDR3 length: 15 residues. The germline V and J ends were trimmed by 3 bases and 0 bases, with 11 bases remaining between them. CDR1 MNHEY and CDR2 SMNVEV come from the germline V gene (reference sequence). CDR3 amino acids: CASSFVRADQETQYF. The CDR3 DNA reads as TGTGCCAGCAGTTTTGTTAGGGCGGACCAAGAGACCCAGTACTTC.

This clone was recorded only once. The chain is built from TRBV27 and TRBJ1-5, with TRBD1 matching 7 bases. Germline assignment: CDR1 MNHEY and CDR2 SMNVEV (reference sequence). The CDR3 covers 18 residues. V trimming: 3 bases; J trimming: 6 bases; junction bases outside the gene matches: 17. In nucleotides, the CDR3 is TGTGCCAGCAGTTTTGCCGGGGGAGGGGGCGTGAGGGCTCAGCCCCAGCATTTT. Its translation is CASSFAGGGGVRAQPQHF.

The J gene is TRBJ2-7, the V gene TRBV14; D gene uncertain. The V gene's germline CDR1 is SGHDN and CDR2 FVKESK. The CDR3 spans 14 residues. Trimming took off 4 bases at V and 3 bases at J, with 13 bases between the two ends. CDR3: CASSRRGRLYEQYF. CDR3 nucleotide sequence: TGTGCCAGCAGCCGACGAGGAAGGCTCTACGAGCAGTACTTC.

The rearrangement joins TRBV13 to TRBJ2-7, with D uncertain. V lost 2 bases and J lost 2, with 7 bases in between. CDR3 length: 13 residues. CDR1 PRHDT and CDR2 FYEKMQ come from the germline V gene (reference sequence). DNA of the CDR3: TGTGCCAGCAGCTTAACGGGTGCCTACGAGCAGTACTTC. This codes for CASSLTGAYEQYF.